This T cell receptor beta chain originates from a study of T cell responses to AZD1222 COVID-19 vaccine. Broader study findings: It was only 6 or 7 AZD1222 recipients who were seropositive at baseline. A mostly white British donor set with more females was recruited, and clonal diversity was possibly underestimated.

The CDR3 has 13 amino acids. Trimming shortened V by 4 bases and J by 4 bases, and 12 bases separated the two germline ends. The V gene's germline CDR1 is SGHNT and CDR2 YYREEE (reference sequence). Second-dose timings of about 4 or about 12 weeks were pooled. Using immunoSEQ multiplex PCR, the repertoire was profiled, and TCRdb retains in-frame clones only, with some absent. The sample shows 150,000 to 200,000 clones, just over 90% of them seen only once. Points on this clone: Its target is not known.

This chain uses TRBV5-4 with TRBJ2-7; D remains ambiguous. The sequence derives from an adult who received the AZD1222 COVID-19 vaccine. The sample was peripheral blood, taken 28 days after the second AZD1222 dose. The CDR3 here is CASSPYRSYEQYF. The CDR3 DNA is TGTGCCAGCAGCCCCTATCGCAGTTACGAGCAGTACTTC.